One and the same sample provided the 9 T cell receptor beta chains below, sequenced in a study of Graves' ophthalmopathy and Graves' hyperthyroidism. Amplified TCR beta CDR3 regions were obtained using RNA transcripts as template. A first-round RT-PCR used HTBI primers, followed by a second-round multiplex PCR. One entry per CDR3 protein, called by TCRdb with MiXCR from the multiplex PCR reads. The sample lists about 1.1 million distinct CDR3 sequences, about two fifths occurring once. The sequencing sample was made of peripheral blood or thyroid tissue (not recorded which). These receptors were collected from an adult man with Graves' hyperthyroidism.

This clonotype was detected ten times or more. The chain has TRBV6-1 and TRBJ1-1; no clear D. Germline lookup yields CDR1 MNHNS and CDR2 SASEGT. The V end lost 7 bases, the J end lost 6 bases, and 18 bases lay between the germline ends. This CDR3 comprises 14 residues. The CDR3 nucleotides are TGTGCCAGCACCCTCCCCGGCCGGGTGGCTGAAGCTTTCTTT. Protein sequence: CASTLPGRVAEAFF.

The chain links TRBV7-2 to TRBJ2-5; D not resolved. Germline values: CDR1 SGHTA, CDR2 FQGNSA. The CDR3 sequence is 12 residues long. Trimming pared 5 bases from V and 5 bases from J, leaving 9 bases between. CDR3 region: CASSHSGETQYF. The CDR3, as DNA: TGTGCCAGCAGCCACAGTGGGGAGACCCAGTACTTC.

There are many counts of this clonotype. The chain carries TRBV14 and TRBJ1-4; a weak D match, TRBD1 (6 bases). Trimming shortened V by 4 bases and J by 8 bases, and 17 bases separated the two germline ends. The V gene's germline CDR1 is SGHDN and CDR2 FVKESK. The CDR3 covers 15 residues. CDR3 protein: CASSLYRVRQEKLFF. The CDR3 DNA is TGTGCCAGCAGCCTCTACAGGGTGCGGCAGGAAAAACTGTTTTTT.

As concerns this clonotype: This may be a read error: a much more frequent sequence differs by one nucleotide. The chain links TRBV2 to TRBJ2-7, with 10 bases fitting TRBD1. Germline V lookup: CDR1 SNHLY, CDR2 FYNNEI. CDR3 size: 12 residues. V dropped 6 bases and J dropped 6; count of bases not matched to a gene: 2. CDR3 sequence reads: CASRRTGGEQYF. CDR3 in DNA: TGTGCCAGCAGGAGGACAGGGGGCGAGCAGTACTTC. The full variable domain, completed using reference TRBV2 and TRBJ2-7, is EPEVTQTPSHQVTQMGQEVILRCVPISNHLYFYWYRQILGQKVEFLVSFYNNEISEKSEIFDDQFSVERPDGSNFTLKIRSTKLEDSAMYFCASRRTGGEQYFGPGTRLTVT.

The sample holds many counts of this clonotype. The chain carries TRBV4-2 and TRBJ1-1, with D unresolved. The CDR3 length is 14 residues. Trimming stripped 4 bases from V and 6 bases from J, with 15 bases between. Germline CDR1 and CDR2: LGHNA and YNFKEQ. The DNA for the CDR3 is TGTGCCAGCAGCCGAAGACCCGATGACCCTGAAGCTTTCTTT. Protein: CASSRRPDDPEAFF.

The V call is TRBV20-1, the J call TRBJ1-5; D is possibly TRBD1 (5 bases). The CDR3 contains 15 residues. Germline lookup yields CDR1 DFQATT and CDR2 SNEGSKA (reference sequence). Trimming removed 5 bases at V and 0 bases at J, with 14 bases between. CDR3 in DNA: TGCAGTGCTGGGACGGTAGTCTATAGCAATCAGCCCCAGCATTTT. It yields the protein CSAGTVVYSNQPQHF.

This sequence joins TRBV7-3 and TRBJ1-1; D gene uncertain. Germline V gene lookup returns CDR1 SGHTA and CDR2 FQGTGA. V gave up 5 bases and J gave up 11 bases, with 18 bases separating them. This CDR3 spans 13 amino acids. CDR3 sequence: CASSKAGESTAFF. The CDR3 DNA sequence: TGTGCCAGCAGCAAAGCGGGAGAGAGCACCGCTTTCTTT.

This clonotype was seen a single time. The V call is TRBV30, the J call TRBJ1-4; a possible D gene is TRBD1 (6 bases). The germline CDR1 and CDR2 sequences are GTSNPN and SVGIG (reference sequence). V shed 0 bases and J shed 5 bases, with 13 bases lying between them. The CDR3 loop spans 15 amino acids. The CDR3 sequence is CAWSVGGGANEKLFF. The CDR3 region has the DNA TGTGCCTGGAGTGTGGGCGGGGGCGCGAATGAAAAACTGTTTTTT.

This clonotype showed up just a few times. The V and J genes are TRBV30 and TRBJ1-3, with unresolved D. CDR3 length: 13 amino acids. Germline V gene sequence: CDR1 GTSNPN, CDR2 SVGIG (reference sequence). V shed 2 bases and J shed 0 bases, with 5 bases lying between them. Here the CDR3 reads CAWSLSSGNTIYF. CDR3 coding DNA: TGTGCCTGGAGTCTCAGCTCTGGAAACACCATATATTTT.